These 3 T cell receptor beta chains were sequenced from one sample in a study of blood T cell repertoires in COVID-19. TCRdb's table, derived via immunoSEQ multiplex PCR, lists solely in-frame clones and lacks some. The sample shows about 190,000 clones, approximately 80% of them seen only once. The sample comprised PBMCs or T cells enriched from blood (not recorded which). These receptors all come from a woman in her fifties or sixties with acute COVID-19.

This clone was seen a single time. This chain joins TRBV24-1 and TRBJ1-5; D remains ambiguous. This CDR3 is built from 16 residues. The V gene lost 4 bases and the J gene lost 0 bases, with 12 bases spanning the gap. Per the germline V gene, CDR1 is KGHDR and CDR2 is SFDVKD. The CDR3 DNA reads as TGTGCCACCAGTGAAGTGGCAGAATATAGCAATCAGCCCCAGCATTTT. Residues: CATSEVAEYSNQPQHF.

The chain is built from TRBV7-8 and TRBJ2-5; 9 bases match TRBD2. J lost 5 bases, V lost 2 bases, and 9 bases had no gene match. This CDR3 contains 16 residues. Germline CDR1 is SGHVS and CDR2 is FQNEAQ. The CDR3 reads CASSLMAGGFGETQYF. The CDR3 region has the DNA TGTGCCAGCAGCTTAATGGCGGGAGGGTTCGGGGAGACCCAGTACTTC.

This clone has a handful of counts. J is TRBJ1-6 and V is TRBV28; perhaps TRBD1 as D (6 bases). V was clipped by 5 bases and J by 2 bases, with 13 bases between them. Germline V gene data show CDR1 as MDHEN and CDR2 as SYDVKM. The CDR3 consists of 16 residues. The CDR3 bases are TGTGCCAGCAGTACGCAGGGGATGACCTATAATTCACCCCTCCACTTT. Translating it yields CASSTQGMTYNSPLHF.